Presented here are 16 T cell receptor beta chains from one specimen sequenced in a study of blood T cell repertoires in COVID-19 (dated by TCRdb to about 2020). The method behind the library was the immunoSEQ multiplex PCR assay. As stored in TCRdb, this immuneACCESS dataset retains in-frame rearrangements with V and J assigned. A fraction of the clones does not appear; measured against another copy, unresolved V genes explain less than half of the discrepancy, and the remainder lacks a known reason. Within this sample are about 95,000 clones, with about 89% of them counted one time only. 4.5% to 6.5% of the sample is held by the ten biggest clonotypes. Sequencing used peripheral blood. These receptors all come from a man in his fifties or sixties with COVID-19, enrolled during active disease.

The rearrangement joins TRBV5-4 to TRBJ2-7, with D possibly TRBD2 on 6 matching bases. V gave up 1 base and J gave up 3 bases, with 14 bases separating them. Germline CDR1 and CDR2: SGHNT and YYREEE (reference sequence). The CDR3 extends over 15 amino acids. DNA of the CDR3: TGTGCCAGCAGCTTGCTGCCCCGGGGGAACTACGAGCAGTACTTC. Protein: CASSLLPRGNYEQYF.

The genes are TRBV5-1 and TRBJ2-1; 9 nucleotides line up with TRBD1. The CDR3 runs to 15 residues. In germline, CDR1 is SGHRS, CDR2 YFSETQ. Trimming removed 0 bases from V and 10 bases from J; junction bases left unmatched: 8. CDR3 in amino acids: CASSLDPGQGEEQFF. CDR3 nucleotide sequence: TGCGCCAGCAGCTTGGACCCGGGACAGGGCGAGGAGCAGTTCTTC.

This rearrangement joins TRBV6-5 to TRBJ1-1, with a weak D call TRBD1 (6 bases). In germline, CDR1 is MNHEY, CDR2 SVGAGI. The CDR3 sequence is 13 residues long. Trimming took 4 bases from V and 3 from J, leaving 9 bases between them. CDR3: CASSSTGYTEAFF. The CDR3 DNA reads as TGTGCCAGCAGTTCTACAGGGTACACTGAAGCTTTCTTT.

This chain joins TRBV28 and TRBJ2-7, with D perhaps matching TRBD1 (6 bases). Germline CDR1 MDHEN, CDR2 SYDVKM. CDR3 length: 16 residues. V was cut by 5 bases and J by 2 bases, with 19 bases left in between. The CDR3 loop reads CASSPQLGARTYEQYF. The CDR3 nucleotides read TGTGCCAGCAGTCCCCAGTTGGGGGCGCGGACCTACGAGCAGTACTTC.

The chain recombines TRBV19 with TRBJ2-1, with 11 bases that match TRBD2. Per the germline V gene, CDR1 is LNHDA and CDR2 is SQIVND (reference sequence). CDR3 size: 14 residues. After removal of 7 bases from V and 6 bases from J, the junction contained 5 bases not matched to a gene. This CDR3 reads CASTRGTSGNEQFF. The DNA for the CDR3 is TGTGCCAGTACCCGAGGGACTAGCGGCAATGAGCAGTTCTTC.

This clone was recorded once. This rearrangement joins TRBV9 to TRBJ1-6; a weak D match, TRBD1 (5 bases). The CDR3 runs 16 residues. V lost 3 bases to trimming and J lost 8 bases, with 18 bases between them. Germline V lookup: CDR1 SGDLS, CDR2 YYNGEE. The CDR3 DNA is TGTGCCAGCAGCGCGGGGGGGAGCGGACACGATTCACCCCTCCACTTT. Protein product: CASSAGGSGHDSPLHF.

This clone was seen only a few times. The V gene is TRBV6-4, the J gene TRBJ2-2; D gene ambiguous. Looked up from germline, CDR1 is MRHNA and CDR2 is SNTAGT. V was pared by 2 bases and J by 0 bases, with 4 bases between. The CDR3 contains 14 residues. CDR3 in amino acids: CASSDIANTGELFF. CDR3 bases: TGTGCCAGCAGTGACATAGCGAACACCGGGGAGCTGTTTTTT.

The V and J genes are TRBV6-5 and TRBJ2-5; 8 bases are a match to TRBD2. With 3 bases clipped from V and 5 bases from J, the junction kept 5 bases outside the gene matches. Germline-derived CDR1 and CDR2 are MNHEY and SVGAGI. The CDR3 has 14 amino acids. CDR3 coding DNA: TGTGCCAGCAGTTATTCACTAGCGGAGGAGACCCAGTACTTC. Amino acid sequence: CASSYSLAEETQYF.

The chain recombines TRBV11-3 with TRBJ2-1; TRBD1 is a possible D gene (6 bases). This CDR3 spans 14 amino acids. Germline V CDR1 and CDR2: SGHNT, YENEEA. V lost 3 bases to trimming and J lost 4 bases, with 10 bases between them. CDR3: CASSFRQDYNEQFF. The CDR3 region has the DNA TGTGCCAGCAGCTTCCGACAGGATTACAATGAGCAGTTCTTC.

The rearrangement links TRBV18 to TRBJ1-5, with TRBD1 matching 11 bases. V lost 6 bases to trimming and J lost 5 bases; unmatched junction nucleotides: 6. The CDR3 contains 15 residues. CDR1 is KGHSH, CDR2 LQKENI, per germline. The CDR3 DNA is TGTGCCAGCTCGAACGGGACAGGGGGTTATCAGCCCCAGCATTTT. Its translation: CASSNGTGGYQPQHF.

The rearrangement links TRBV4-3 to TRBJ2-7, with unresolved D. With 0 bases removed from V and 3 bases from J, the gap between germline ends came to 6 bases. Germline CDR1 reads LGHNA; CDR2 reads YSLEER. This CDR3 has 13 residues. Here the CDR3 reads CASSQETSYEQYF. The CDR3, as DNA: TGCGCCAGCAGCCAAGAAACAAGCTACGAGCAGTACTTC.

This clone was seen a handful of times. The rearrangement uses TRBV27 and TRBJ1-5; possibly TRBD1 for D (6 bases). There are 18 residues in the CDR3. Trimming removed 1 base at V and 4 bases at J, with 20 bases between. Germline CDR1 MNHEY, CDR2 SMNVEV (reference sequence). The CDR3, as DNA: TGTGCCAGCAGTTTATACCCTACAGGGACGCTAGCAAATCAGCCCCAGCATTTT. It encodes CASSLYPTGTLANQPQHF.

V is TRBV28 and J is TRBJ1-2; D gene uncertain. Trimming removed 6 bases at V and 5 bases at J, with 22 bases between. The CDR3 sequence is 16 residues long. Germline assignment: CDR1 MDHEN and CDR2 SYDVKM. In DNA, the CDR3 is TGTGCCAGCAGGGATCCGAGACACCGACAAATTTATGGCTACACCTTC. This sequence encodes CASRDPRHRQIYGYTF.

The chain links TRBV5-1 to TRBJ1-6; weak D call: TRBD1 (6 bases). The CDR3 runs to 18 residues. The V and J ends lost 3 bases and 0 bases respectively, with 16 bases between them. The germline CDR1 and CDR2 sequences are SGHRS and YFSETQ. The CDR3 DNA reads TGCGCCAGCAGCTGGGTTGGGACACTGAGCTCCTATAATTCACCCCTCCACTTT. Protein sequence: CASSWVGTLSSYNSPLHF.

This clone was seen a handful of times. The V gene is TRBV11-3, the J gene TRBJ2-7; TRBD2 matches 7 bases. V trimming: 6 bases; J trimming: 0 bases; junction bases outside the gene matches: 5. CDR3 length: 14 amino acids. Germline V gives CDR1 SGHNT, CDR2 YENEEA. The CDR3, as DNA: TGTGCCAGCAGGGCAGGCGGGAGCTCCTACGAGCAGTACTTC. Its protein is CASRAGGSSYEQYF.

This sequence joins TRBV28 and TRBJ2-1; 10 bases align to TRBD1. Germline assignment: CDR1 MDHEN and CDR2 SYDVKM. V was pared by 5 bases and J by 4 bases, with 8 bases of the junction left unmatched. The CDR3 spans 16 residues. The DNA for the CDR3 is TGTGCCAGCAGTAGTCCCCGGGACAGGGGTTACAATGAGCAGTTCTTC. Translated: CASSSPRDRGYNEQFF. Full variable domain (outside the CDR3, taken from reference TRBV28 and TRBJ2-1): DVKVTQSSRYLVKRTGEKVFLECVQDMDHENMFWYRQDPGLGLRLIYFSYDVKMKEKGDIPEGYSVSREKKERFSLILESASTNQTSMYLCASSSPRDRGYNEQFFGPGTRLTVL.